What follows is one T cell receptor beta chain and its context. Antigen: not known. This sample was included in a study of identical twins. Germline V lookup: CDR1 LGHNA, CDR2 YSLEER. V was clipped by 0 bases and J by 3 bases, with 15 bases between them. This CDR3 spans 17 amino acids. Template switching added a universal primer site, and cDNA bore unique molecular identifiers. TCRdb recomputed calls from the 5' RACE reads with MiXCR, one row per CDR3 protein. Of approximately 410,000 distinct CDR3 sequences in the sample, roughly 20% were seen once. Points from the study as a whole: Out-of-frame alpha sequences common to twins exhibited a surplus of low generation probability. Invariant MAIT and iNKT cells could partly confound zero-insertion analyses.

The sequencing input was naive T cells sorted from blood. The sequence was collected from a man aged 50-59 years in good health. The chain couples TRBV4-3 to TRBJ2-1; TRBD1 might be the D (6 bases). The CDR3 is CASSQDLRDTLYNEQFF. Written as DNA, the CDR3 is TGCGCCAGCAGCCAAGATCTTAGGGACACTCTCTACAATGAGCAGTTCTTC.